The T cell receptor beta chain under discussion was sequenced for a study of shared T cell receptors in the human thymus. Assay: immunoSEQ multiplex PCR; the TCRdb copy retains only in-frame clones and omits some. The sample shows hundreds of thousands of clones, around 87% of them seen only once. This CDR3 has 16 residues. The V gene lost 4 bases and the J gene lost 6 bases, with 18 bases spanning the gap. CDR1 is LGHNA and CDR2 is YNFKEQ in the germline V gene. These same data were also listed under a study on human thymus T cells. As that study records: Corrective surgery for congenital heart defects was being performed on the healthy Finnish infants who were the donors.

The sequence came from a boy under two years old with a congenital heart defect. The chain couples TRBV4-2 to TRBJ2-2; D perhaps matches TRBD2 (5 bases). The sample consisted of thymocytes. The CDR3 sequence is CASSPPRGSFAGELFF. The CDR3 bases are TGTGCCAGCAGCCCACCTAGAGGGAGTTTCGCCGGGGAGCTGTTTTTT.